Here is one T cell receptor beta chain with its context. Allocation to cohorts depended on clinical history reported by the participants. CDR3 size: 16 residues. J was trimmed by 0 bases and V by 6 bases; bases with no gene match: 7. Germline V gene sequence: CDR1 LGHDT, CDR2 YNNKEL (reference sequence). Only in-frame clones appear in the TCRdb table, and some are missing; sequencing was by immunoSEQ multiplex PCR. Of around 180,000 clones in the sample, 89% were seen once. The data derive from a study of blood T cell repertoires in COVID-19. Study context: The cDNA or gDNA used as material had been derived from T cells, B-cell-depleted T cells, or PBMCs.

The origin of this receptor is a woman aged 40 to 50 with acute COVID-19. The chain couples TRBV3-1 (or the pseudogene TRBV3-2) to TRBJ1-3, with 8 bases matching TRBD1. Material: PBMCs or T cells enriched from blood (not recorded which). CDR3 loop: CASSLRTGSSGNTIYF. CDR3 bases: TGTGCCAGCAGTCTTCGGACAGGGAGCTCTGGAAACACCATATATTTT.